This TCR beta chain was documented in a study of CD8+ T cells in alopecia areata. Study information: Tofacitinib was taken orally by treated patients, and the dose was 5 to 10 mg twice daily. Dosing with tofacitinib proceeded for 6 to 18 months, followed by 6 months off drug. Overall study results and limits: Sharing of TCR sequences between patients (possibly for HLA-related reasons) was less clear than in mice.

Following RNA extraction, reverse transcription yielded cDNA that acted as the sequencing template. Sequencing was performed with immunoSEQ multiplex PCR; in TCRdb, only in-frame clones are kept and a portion is missing. The sample holds more than 95,000 clones, 35% to 45% seen once. Details on this clone: Its antigen is undetermined.

From alopecia areata patients, lesional scalp punch biopsies and peripheral blood were collected. This TCR derives from a human donor with alopecia areata. The sequenced sample was CD4+ T cells sorted from blood.

CDR3 sequence reads: CAWRPPFLDRGYGYTF. The DNA for the CDR3 is TGTGCCTGGAGGCCCCCCTTCTTAGACAGGGGCTATGGCTACACCTTC. This chain uses TRBV30 with TRBJ1-2; TRBD1 matches at 8 bases. The CDR3 runs 16 residues. V trimming: 3 bases; J trimming: 4 bases; junction bases outside the gene matches: 13. CDR1 is GTSNPN and CDR2 is SVGIG in the germline V gene (reference sequence).